This is a list of T cell receptor beta chains from one sample in a study of shared T cell receptors in the human thymus. Here immunoSEQ multiplex PCR was the method, and the copy in TCRdb shows in-frame clones only, minus some. The sample includes 700,000 or so clones, 80% to 90% of them seen just once. These records were also assigned to another study, of human thymus T cells.

The specimen sequenced was thymocytes. Receptors were obtained from a girl under two years old with a congenital heart defect. CDR3s include the opening cysteine and the closing phenylalanine or tryptophan. A D gene is named only where the DNA matches it firmly.

D | V | CDR3
TRBD1 | TRBV29-1 | CSVWTGAYNEQFF
- | TRBV2 | CATKYGRDNQPQHF
- | TRBV29-1 | CSVEGQRDTEAFF
- | TRBV7-9 | CASLGGGENEQFF
TRBD2 | TRBV28 | CASSLCASGGADRENIQYF
- | TRBV19 | CASSIAGDEQYF
TRBD1 | TRBV2 | CASSSGTGNEKLFF
- | TRBV5-1 | CASSLGLTVDYEQYF
TRBD1 | TRBV5-4 | CASSIGTENTEAFF
TRBD1 | TRBV27 | CASSFVNRQGANYGYTF
- | TRBV27 | CASSLRGETQYF
- | TRBV19 | CASSPLGSSYEQYF
- | TRBV6-1 | CASSEVWRGTGELFF
- | TRBV6-1 | CASSRRHGQPQHF
TRBD1 | TRBV5-6 | CASSLSWRDRDTEAFF
- | TRBV9 | CASSVALLEEQFF
- | TRBV6-9 | CARRPAGGAEAFF
- | TRBV6-1 | CASSAGLYGYTF
TRBD1 | TRBV6-1 | CASSEDPRGQGGYRLFF
TRBD2 | TRBV29-1 | CSDSSGGAQQFF
- | TRBV11-2 | CASSLVGGTASKNTEAFF
- | TRBV13 | CASSLMSPRGVNSGNTIYF
- | TRBV6-5 | CASSYVRETNEQFF
- | TRBV30 | CAWGGYKAPGWKQYF
TRBD1 | TRBV10-2 | CASSEFYTGTGGSSTDTQYF
- | TRBV4-1 | CASRAGLGTQYF
- | TRBV23-1 | CASSARDISNEKLFF
- | TRBV7-8 | CASSLRDYSVYSSPLHF
- | TRBV28 | CATQFRVGRVGYGYTF
- | TRBV27 | CASSFRPTGYPYNSPLHF
- | TRBV5-6 | CASSHRTEVEEPQHF
- | TRBV2 | CASSGGGFTEAFF